This T cell receptor beta chain is drawn from a study of T cell repertoires in cytomegalovirus infection. Study details: Matching HLA type and CMV infection were both indicated by public TCR beta signatures. General study results and limits: Of the TCR beta families, the public ones yielded a cumulative frequency that identified carriers of CMV plus the relevant HLA. The study found HLA-C-restricted CMV-specific TCR beta clonotypes dominating the ex vivo response.

As regards this clonotype: Its antigen remains unidentified.

TCRdb analysed the reads with MiXCR anew, one entry per CDR3 protein. This table holds about 110,000 distinct CDR3 sequences, over 9.5% found once. The sequence derives from a human donor in good health (CMV status not recorded). Some clones in this sample may be carry-over from other donors' samples. Sequencing used PBMCs, sequenced either directly or after in vitro stimulation (not recorded which).

CDR3 loop: CASSLVAGGGGDPQYF. In DNA form, the CDR3 reads TGTGCCAGCAGCTTGGTTGCCGGCGGGGGAGGGGATCCGCAGTATTTT. This rearrangement joins TRBV7-6 to TRBJ2-3, with 7 bases identical to TRBD2. The germline V gene encodes CDR1 SGHVS and CDR2 FNYEAQ. V was clipped by 3 bases and J by 10 bases; unmatched bases: 16. This CDR3 is built from 16 residues.